This T cell receptor (beta chain) was captured in a study of T-cell memory formation after mild COVID-19. Of note for this clonotype: Its cognate antigen is unknown.

The length of the CDR3 is 16 residues. Between the trimmed V and J ends, which lost 4 bases and 1 base, there was a span of 14 bases. Germline loops: CDR1 KGHDR, CDR2 SFDVKD. Study-wide results and caveats: Memory cells collected pre-infection included some clones that later responded, suggesting cross-reactive memory joined.

Amplification by 5'RACE using constant-segment primers produced TCR alpha and TCR beta cDNA libraries that carried sample barcodes and UMIs. TCRdb fed the 5' RACE reads into MiXCR, producing one record per CDR3 protein. This sample has fewer than 400,000 distinct CDR3 sequences, with 15% to 20% found just once. The specimen was PBMCs or a T cell subset sorted from them (not recorded which). This TCR derives from a man in his late teens or twenties who had mild COVID-19 (a few samples of this study predate the infection). Cell type and time point are not known. The chain joins TRBV24-1 to TRBJ2-3, with TRBD2 as a possible D gene (5 bases). CDR3 DNA: TGTGCCACCAGTGACATGACCCCGAGGGGCACAGATACGCAGTATTTT. Amino acids: CATSDMTPRGTDTQYF.